The clone carrying this TCR delta chain was recorded many times. No antigen is known for it. Different DNA sequences within this sample yield the same CDR3. The source of the sample is a study of γδ T cells in repeated Plasmodium falciparum infection. Bulk repertoires came from Vgamma9/Vdelta2+ or Vdelta2-negative gammadelta T cells flow-sorted from PBMC. Both TRG and TRD chains were sequenced from each sorted sample. TCRdb made new clone calls on the multiplex PCR reads using CATT. This sample has 45,000 to 50,000 delta-chain clones, with approximately 1.5% found just once. The germline V gene has CDR1 GEAIGNYY and CDR2 EKD. The CDR3 contains 15 residues. V dropped 0 bases and J dropped 0 bases, with 10 bases sitting between them. Study findings and constraints: Malian children's Vdelta2-negative repertoires appeared more expanded and less diverse than Australians'. Vgamma9/Vdelta2+ repertoires stayed stably polyclonal over time and infection.

The chain joins TRDV2 to TRDJ1; perhaps TRDD3 as D (6 bases). Sequencing was carried out using gamma-delta T cells from blood. The sequence came from a pool of human donors (malaria-infected and uninfected, not separated). The CDR3 coding sequence is TGTGCCTGTGACACCGTTGGGGGTTACACCGATAAACTCATCTTT. Its protein is CACDTVGGYTDKLIF.